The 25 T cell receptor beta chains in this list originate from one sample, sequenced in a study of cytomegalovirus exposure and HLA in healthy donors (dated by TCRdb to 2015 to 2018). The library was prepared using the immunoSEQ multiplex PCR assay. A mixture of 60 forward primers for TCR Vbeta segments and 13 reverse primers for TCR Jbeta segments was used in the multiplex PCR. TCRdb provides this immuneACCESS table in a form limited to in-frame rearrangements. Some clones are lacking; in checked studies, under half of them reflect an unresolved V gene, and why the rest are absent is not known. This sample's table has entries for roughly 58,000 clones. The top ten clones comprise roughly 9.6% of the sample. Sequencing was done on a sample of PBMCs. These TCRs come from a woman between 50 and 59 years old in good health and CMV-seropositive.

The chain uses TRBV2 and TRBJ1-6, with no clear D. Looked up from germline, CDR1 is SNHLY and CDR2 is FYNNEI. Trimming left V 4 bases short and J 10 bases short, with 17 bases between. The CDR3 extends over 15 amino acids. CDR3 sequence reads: CASSANLIGRSPLHF. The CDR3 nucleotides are TGTGCCAGCAGTGCTAATCTGATAGGGAGGTCACCCCTCCACTTT. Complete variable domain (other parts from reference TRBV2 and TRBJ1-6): EPEVTQTPSHQVTQMGQEVILRCVPISNHLYFYWYRQILGQKVEFLVSFYNNEISEKSEIFDDQFSVERPDGSNFTLKIRSTKLEDSAMYFCASSANLIGRSPLHFGNGTRLTVT.

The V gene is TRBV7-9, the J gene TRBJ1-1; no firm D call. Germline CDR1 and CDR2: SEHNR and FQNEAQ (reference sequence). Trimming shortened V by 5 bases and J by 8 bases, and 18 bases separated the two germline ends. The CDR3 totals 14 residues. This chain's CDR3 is CASSQILGRTEAFF. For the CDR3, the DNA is TGTGCCAGCAGCCAGATATTGGGGAGGACGGAAGCTTTCTTT. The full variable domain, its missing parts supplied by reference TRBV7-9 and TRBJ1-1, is DTGVSQNPRHKITKRGQNVTFRCDPISEHNRLYWYRQTLGQGPEFLTYFQNEAQLEKSRLLSDRFSAERPKGSFSTLEIQRTEQGDSAMYLCASSQILGRTEAFFGQGTRLTVV.

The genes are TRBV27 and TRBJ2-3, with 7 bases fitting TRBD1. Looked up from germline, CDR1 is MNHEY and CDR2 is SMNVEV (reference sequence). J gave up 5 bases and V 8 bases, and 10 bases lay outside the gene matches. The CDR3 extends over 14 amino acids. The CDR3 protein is CASLRTGPGDTQYF. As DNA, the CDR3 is TGTGCCAGCCTTAGGACAGGCCCCGGAGATACGCAGTATTTT.

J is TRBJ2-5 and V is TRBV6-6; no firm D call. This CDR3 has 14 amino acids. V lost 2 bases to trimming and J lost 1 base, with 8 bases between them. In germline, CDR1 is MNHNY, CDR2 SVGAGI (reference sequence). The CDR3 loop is CASSYDAGQETQYF. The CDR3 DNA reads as TGTGCCAGCAGTTACGATGCAGGCCAAGAGACCCAGTACTTC.

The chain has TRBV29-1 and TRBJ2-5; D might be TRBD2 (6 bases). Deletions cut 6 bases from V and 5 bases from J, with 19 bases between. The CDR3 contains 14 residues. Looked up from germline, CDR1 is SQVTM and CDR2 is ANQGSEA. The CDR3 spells CSVRGGPFGETQYF. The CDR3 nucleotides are TGCAGCGTCCGGGGAGGACCGTTTGGGGAGACCCAGTACTTC.

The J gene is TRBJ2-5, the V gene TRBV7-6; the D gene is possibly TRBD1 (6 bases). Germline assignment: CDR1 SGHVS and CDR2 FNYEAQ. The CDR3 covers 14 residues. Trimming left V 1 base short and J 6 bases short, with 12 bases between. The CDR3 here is CASSLGLGAKTQYF. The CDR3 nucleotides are TGTGCCAGCAGCTTAGGGTTGGGGGCAAAGACCCAGTACTTC. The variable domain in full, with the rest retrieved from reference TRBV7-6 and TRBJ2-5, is GAGVSQSPRYKVTKRGQDVALRCDPISGHVSLYWYRQALGQGPEFLTYFNYEAQQDKSGLPNDRFSAERPEGSISTLTIQRTEQRDSAMYRCASSLGLGAKTQYFGPGTRLLVL.

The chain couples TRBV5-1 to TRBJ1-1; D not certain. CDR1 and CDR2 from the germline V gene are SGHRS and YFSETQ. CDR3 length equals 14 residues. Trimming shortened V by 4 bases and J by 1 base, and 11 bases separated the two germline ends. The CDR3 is CASSLRLSNTEAFF. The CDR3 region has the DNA TGCGCCAGCAGCCTTAGACTATCGAACACTGAAGCTTTCTTT.

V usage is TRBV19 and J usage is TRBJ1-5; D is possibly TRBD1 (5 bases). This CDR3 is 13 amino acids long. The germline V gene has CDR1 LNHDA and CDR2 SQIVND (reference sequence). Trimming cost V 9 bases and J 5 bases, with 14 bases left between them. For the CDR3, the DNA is TGTGCCAGCAATGAGCGACAGTATCAGCCCCAGCATTTT. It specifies CASNERQYQPQHF.

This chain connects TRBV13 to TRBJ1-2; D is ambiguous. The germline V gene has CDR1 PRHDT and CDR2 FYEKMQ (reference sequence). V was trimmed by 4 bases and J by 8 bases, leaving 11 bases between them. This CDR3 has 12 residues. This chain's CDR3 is CASSSRERGYTF. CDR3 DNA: TGTGCCAGCAGCTCTAGAGAAAGGGGCTACACCTTC.

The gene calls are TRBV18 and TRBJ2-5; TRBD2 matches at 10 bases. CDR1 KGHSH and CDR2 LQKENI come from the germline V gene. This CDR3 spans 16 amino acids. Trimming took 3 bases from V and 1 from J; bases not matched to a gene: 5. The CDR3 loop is CASSPTSGIGQETQYF. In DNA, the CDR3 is TGTGCCAGCTCACCCACTAGCGGGATCGGCCAAGAGACCCAGTACTTC.

The CDR3: CASSLSAGRNEKLFF. CDR3 in DNA: TGTGCCAGCAGTTTAAGTGCGGGACGGAATGAAAAACTGTTTTTT. The chain joins TRBV28 to TRBJ1-4; tentative D call: TRBD1 (5 bases). The CDR3 consists of 15 residues. V lost 2 bases and J lost 5, with 12 bases in between. Germline V gene sequence: CDR1 MDHEN, CDR2 SYDVKM. The whole variable domain, filled in from reference TRBV28 and TRBJ1-4, reads DVKVTQSSRYLVKRTGEKVFLECVQDMDHENMFWYRQDPGLGLRLIYFSYDVKMKEKGDIPEGYSVSREKKERFSLILESASTNQTSMYLCASSLSAGRNEKLFFGSGTQLSVL.

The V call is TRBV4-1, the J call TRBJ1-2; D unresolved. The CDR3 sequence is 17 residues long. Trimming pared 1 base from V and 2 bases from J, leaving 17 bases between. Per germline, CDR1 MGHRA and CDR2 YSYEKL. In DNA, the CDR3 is TGCGCCAGCAGCCAAGGACCGGGTGTCAGGAGGAACTATGGCTACACCTTC. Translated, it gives CASSQGPGVRRNYGYTF.

The CDR3 loop is CASSLGLSGQAYEQYF. The CDR3 region has the DNA TGCGCCAGCAGCTTGGGATTATCTGGGCAGGCGTACGAGCAGTACTTC. V usage is TRBV5-1 and J usage is TRBJ2-7, with D unresolved. The CDR3 is 16 amino acids. Germline CDR1 is SGHRS and CDR2 is YFSETQ. The V end was cut by 0 bases, the J end by 4 bases, with 17 bases between.

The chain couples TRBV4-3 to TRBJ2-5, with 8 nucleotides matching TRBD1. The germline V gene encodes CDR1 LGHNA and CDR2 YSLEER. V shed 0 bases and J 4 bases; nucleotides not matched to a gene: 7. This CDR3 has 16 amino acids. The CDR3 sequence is CASSQDGRGTGETQYF. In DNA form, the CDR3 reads TGCGCCAGCAGCCAAGATGGGCGAGGGACAGGAGAGACCCAGTACTTC.

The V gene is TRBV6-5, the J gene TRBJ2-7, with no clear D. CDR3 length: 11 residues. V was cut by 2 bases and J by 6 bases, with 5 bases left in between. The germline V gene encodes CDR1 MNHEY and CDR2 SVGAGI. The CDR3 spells CASSYASEQYF. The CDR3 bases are TGTGCCAGCAGTTACGCGTCCGAGCAGTACTTC.

This CDR3 reads CASSLYSADTQYF. The DNA of the CDR3 is TGTGCCAGCAGTTTATATAGCGCAGATACGCAGTATTTT. The chain combines TRBV27 with TRBJ2-3; tentative D call: TRBD2 (5 bases). The CDR3 extends over 13 amino acids. CDR1 is MNHEY and CDR2 is SMNVEV in the germline V gene (reference sequence). V lost 1 base and J 4 bases, leaving 6 bases between the germline ends.

CDR3 residues: CASSPDRAGPPQHF. CDR3 in DNA: TGTGCCAGCAGTCCCGACCGAGCGGGCCCCCCCCAGCATTTT. The chain carries TRBV6-5 and TRBJ1-5; D not certain. Trimming removed 5 bases from V and 10 bases from J, with 18 bases in between. The CDR3 totals 14 residues. CDR1 and CDR2 from the germline V gene are MNHEY and SVGAGI.

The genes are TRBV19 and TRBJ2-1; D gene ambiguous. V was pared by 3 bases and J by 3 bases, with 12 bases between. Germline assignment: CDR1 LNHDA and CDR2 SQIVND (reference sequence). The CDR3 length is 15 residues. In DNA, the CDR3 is TGTGCCAGTAGTATTTCCGGGTCAGTCTACAATGAGCAGTTCTTC. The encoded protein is CASSISGSVYNEQFF.

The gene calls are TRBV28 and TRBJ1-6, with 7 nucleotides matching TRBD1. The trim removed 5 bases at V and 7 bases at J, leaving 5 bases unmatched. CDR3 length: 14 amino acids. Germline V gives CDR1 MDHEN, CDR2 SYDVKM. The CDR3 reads CASSPTGYNSPLHF. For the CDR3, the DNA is TGTGCCAGCAGTCCGACAGGGTACAATTCACCCCTCCACTTT.

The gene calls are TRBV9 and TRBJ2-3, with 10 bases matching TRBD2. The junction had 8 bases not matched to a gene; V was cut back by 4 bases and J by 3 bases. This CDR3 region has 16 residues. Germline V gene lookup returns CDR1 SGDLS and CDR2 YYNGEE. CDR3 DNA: TGTGCCAGCAGCTGGGGACTAGCGCCCGAGACAGATACGCAGTATTTT. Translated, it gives CASSWGLAPETDTQYF.

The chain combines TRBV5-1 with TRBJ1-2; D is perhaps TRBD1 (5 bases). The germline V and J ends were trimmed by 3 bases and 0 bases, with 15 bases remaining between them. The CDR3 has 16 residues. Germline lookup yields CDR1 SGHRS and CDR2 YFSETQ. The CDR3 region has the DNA TGCGCCAGCAGCTACTACTCAGGGTCCTCTAACTATGGCTACACCTTC. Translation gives CASSYYSGSSNYGYTF.

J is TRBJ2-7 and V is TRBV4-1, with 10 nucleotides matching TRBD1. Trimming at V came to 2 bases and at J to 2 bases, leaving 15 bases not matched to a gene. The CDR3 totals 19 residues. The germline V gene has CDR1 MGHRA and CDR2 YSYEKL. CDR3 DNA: TGCGCCAGCAGCCAATTTCCGGGACAGGGGATTGGGTTCGCCTACGAGCAGTACTTC. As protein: CASSQFPGQGIGFAYEQYF.

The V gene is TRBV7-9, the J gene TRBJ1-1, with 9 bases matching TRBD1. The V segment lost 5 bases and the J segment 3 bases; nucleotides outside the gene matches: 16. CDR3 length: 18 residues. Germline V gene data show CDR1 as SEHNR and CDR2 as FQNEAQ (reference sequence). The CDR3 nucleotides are TGTGCCAGCAGCCCCCGGGACAGGGCAAGAGGGAAGGACACTGAAGCTTTCTTT. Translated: CASSPRDRARGKDTEAFF.

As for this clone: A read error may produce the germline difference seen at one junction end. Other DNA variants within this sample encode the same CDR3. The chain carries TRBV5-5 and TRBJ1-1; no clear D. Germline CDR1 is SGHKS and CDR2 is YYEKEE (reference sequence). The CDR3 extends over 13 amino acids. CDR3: CASSSTTYTEAFF. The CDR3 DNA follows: TGTGCCAGCAGCTCGACAACCTACACTGAAGCTTTCTTC.

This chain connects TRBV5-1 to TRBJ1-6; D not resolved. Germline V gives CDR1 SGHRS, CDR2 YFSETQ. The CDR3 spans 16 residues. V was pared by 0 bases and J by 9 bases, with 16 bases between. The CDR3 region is CASSLVAGVEGSPLHF. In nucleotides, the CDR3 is TGCGCCAGCAGCTTGGTTGCGGGTGTAGAGGGTTCACCCCTCCACTTT.